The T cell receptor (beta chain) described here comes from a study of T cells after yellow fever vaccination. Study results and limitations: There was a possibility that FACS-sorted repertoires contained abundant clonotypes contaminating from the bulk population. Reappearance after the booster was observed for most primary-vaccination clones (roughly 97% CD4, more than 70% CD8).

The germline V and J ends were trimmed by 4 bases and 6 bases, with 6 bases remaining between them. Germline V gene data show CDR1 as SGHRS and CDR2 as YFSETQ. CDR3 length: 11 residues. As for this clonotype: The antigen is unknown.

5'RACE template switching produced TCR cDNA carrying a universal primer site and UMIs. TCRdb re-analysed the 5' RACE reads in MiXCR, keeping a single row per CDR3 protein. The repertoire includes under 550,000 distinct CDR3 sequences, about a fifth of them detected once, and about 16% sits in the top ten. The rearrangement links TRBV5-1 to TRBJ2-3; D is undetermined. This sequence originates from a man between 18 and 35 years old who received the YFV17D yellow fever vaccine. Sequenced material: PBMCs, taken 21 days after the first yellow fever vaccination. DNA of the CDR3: TGCGCCAGCAGCGAGACGGATACGCAGTATTTT. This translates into CASSETDTQYF.